This T cell receptor beta chain was retrieved from a study of cytomegalovirus exposure and HLA in healthy donors. Comments on this clone: The antigen is unknown.

Study results and caveats: The study found most TCR sequences rare, yet found some public TCRs in many donors. Sequencing likely caused a cluster of highly shared sequence variants. Follow-up analysis later connected one missense variant in DCLRE1C with trimming of TCR beta V- and J-genes.

The study ran its PCR with 60 Vbeta and 13 Jbeta primers. Generated by immunoSEQ multiplex PCR, the TCRdb table keeps only in-frame clones and is missing some. The sample holds 100,000 to 150,000 clones, over 65% seen once. In germline, CDR1 is SGDLS, CDR2 YYNGEE. V lost 0 bases and J lost 0, with 10 bases in between. CDR3 length: 16 amino acids. The sequencing input was PBMCs. The V and J genes are TRBV9 and TRBJ1-3; the D is unclear. This TCR came from a man aged 25-45 years in good health and CMV-seropositive. The CDR3 DNA is TGTGCCAGCAGCGTAGCGAAGGGAGCCTCTGGAAACACCATATATTTT. It translates to CASSVAKGASGNTIYF.